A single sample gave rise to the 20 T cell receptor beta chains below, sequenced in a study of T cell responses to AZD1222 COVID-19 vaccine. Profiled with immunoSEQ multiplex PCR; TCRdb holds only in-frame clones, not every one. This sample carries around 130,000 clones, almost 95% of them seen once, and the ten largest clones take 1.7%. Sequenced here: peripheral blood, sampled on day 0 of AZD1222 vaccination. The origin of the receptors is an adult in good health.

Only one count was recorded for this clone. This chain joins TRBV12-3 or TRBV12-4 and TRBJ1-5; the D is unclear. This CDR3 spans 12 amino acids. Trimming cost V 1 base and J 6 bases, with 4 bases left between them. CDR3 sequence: CASSLGFQPQHF. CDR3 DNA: TGTGCCAGCAGTTTAGGGTTTCAGCCCCAGCATTTT.

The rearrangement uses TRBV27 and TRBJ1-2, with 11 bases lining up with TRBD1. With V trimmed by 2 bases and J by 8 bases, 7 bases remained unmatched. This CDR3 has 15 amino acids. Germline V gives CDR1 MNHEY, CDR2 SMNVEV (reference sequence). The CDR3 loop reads CASSLTGQGAVGYTF. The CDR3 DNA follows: TGTGCCAGCAGTTTAACCGGACAGGGGGCAGTGGGCTACACCTTC.

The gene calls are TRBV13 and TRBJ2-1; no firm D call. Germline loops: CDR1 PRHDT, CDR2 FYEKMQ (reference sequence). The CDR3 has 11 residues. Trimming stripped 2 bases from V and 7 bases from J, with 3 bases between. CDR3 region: CASSLRNEQFF. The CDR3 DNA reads TGTGCCAGCAGCTTACGGAATGAGCAGTTCTTC.

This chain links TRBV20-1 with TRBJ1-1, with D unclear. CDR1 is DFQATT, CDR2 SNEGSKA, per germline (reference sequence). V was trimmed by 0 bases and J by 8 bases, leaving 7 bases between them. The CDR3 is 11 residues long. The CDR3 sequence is CSARDLREAFF. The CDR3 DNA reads TGCAGTGCTAGAGATTTAAGAGAAGCTTTCTTT.

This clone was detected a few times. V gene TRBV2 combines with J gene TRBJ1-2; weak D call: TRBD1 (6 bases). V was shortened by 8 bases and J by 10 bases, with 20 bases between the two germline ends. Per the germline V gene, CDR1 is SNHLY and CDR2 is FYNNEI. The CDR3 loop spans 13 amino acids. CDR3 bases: TGTGCCAGCGCTATACCAACCGGACAGCTCTACACCTTC. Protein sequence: CASAIPTGQLYTF.

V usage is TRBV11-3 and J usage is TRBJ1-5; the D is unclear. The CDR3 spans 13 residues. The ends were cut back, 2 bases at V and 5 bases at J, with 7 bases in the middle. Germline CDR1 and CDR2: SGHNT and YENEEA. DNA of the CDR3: TGTGCCAGCAGCTTAAGAAGGGATCAGCCCCAGCATTTT. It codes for CASSLRRDQPQHF.

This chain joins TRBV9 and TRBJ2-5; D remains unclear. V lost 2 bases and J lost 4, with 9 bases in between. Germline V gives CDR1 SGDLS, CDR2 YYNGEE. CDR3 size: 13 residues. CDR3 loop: CASSVTFGETQYF. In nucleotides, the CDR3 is TGTGCCAGCAGCGTCACCTTCGGAGAGACCCAGTACTTC. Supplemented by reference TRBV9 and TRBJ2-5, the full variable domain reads DSGVTQTPKHLITATGQRVTLRCSPRSGDLSVYWYQQSLDQGLQFLIQYYNGEERAKGNILERFSAQQFPDLHSELNLSSLELGDSALYFCASSVTFGETQYFGPGTRLLVL.

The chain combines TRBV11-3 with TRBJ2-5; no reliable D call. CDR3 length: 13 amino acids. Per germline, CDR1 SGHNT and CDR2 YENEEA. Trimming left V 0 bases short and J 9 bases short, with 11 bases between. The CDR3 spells CASSLEGYGSQYF. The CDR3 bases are TGTGCCAGCAGCTTAGAGGGATATGGTTCCCAGTACTTC. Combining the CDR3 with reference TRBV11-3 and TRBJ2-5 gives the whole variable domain EAGVVQSPRYKIIEKKQPVAFWCNPISGHNTLYWYLQNLGQGPELLIRYENEEAVDDSQLPKDRFSAERLKGVDSTLKIQPAELGDSAVYLCASSLEGYGSQYFGPGTRLLVL.

This CDR3 reads CASSPSWVWNQPQHF. DNA for the CDR3: TGTGCCAGCAGTCCATCCTGGGTTTGGAATCAGCCCCAGCATTTT. The rearrangement joins TRBV27 to TRBJ1-5; D is ambiguous. V was pared by 5 bases and J by 4 bases, with 15 bases between. CDR3 length equals 15 residues. The germline V gene encodes CDR1 MNHEY and CDR2 SMNVEV (reference sequence).

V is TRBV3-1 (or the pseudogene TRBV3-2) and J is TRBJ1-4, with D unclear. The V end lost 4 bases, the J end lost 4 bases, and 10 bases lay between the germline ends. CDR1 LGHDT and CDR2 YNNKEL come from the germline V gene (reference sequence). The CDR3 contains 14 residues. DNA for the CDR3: TGTGCCAGCAGCCTAAGTTTGGTTAATGAAAAACTGTTTTTT. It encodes CASSLSLVNEKLFF.

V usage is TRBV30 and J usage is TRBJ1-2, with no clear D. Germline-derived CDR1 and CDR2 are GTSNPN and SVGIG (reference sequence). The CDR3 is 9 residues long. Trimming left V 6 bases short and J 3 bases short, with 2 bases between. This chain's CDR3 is CACHYGYTF. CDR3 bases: TGTGCCTGCCACTATGGCTACACCTTC.

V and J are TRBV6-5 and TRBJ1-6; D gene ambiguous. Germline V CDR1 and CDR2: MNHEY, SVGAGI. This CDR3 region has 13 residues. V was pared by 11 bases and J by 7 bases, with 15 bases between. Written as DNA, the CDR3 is TGTGCCCGCCTAGGGAGTTGGAATTCACCCCTCCACTTT. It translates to CARLGSWNSPLHF.

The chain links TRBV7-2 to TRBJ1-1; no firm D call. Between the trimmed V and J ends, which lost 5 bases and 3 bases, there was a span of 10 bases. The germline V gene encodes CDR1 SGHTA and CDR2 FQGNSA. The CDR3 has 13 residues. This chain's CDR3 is CASSPTRDTEAFF. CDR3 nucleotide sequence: TGTGCCAGCAGCCCAACAAGGGACACTGAAGCTTTCTTT.

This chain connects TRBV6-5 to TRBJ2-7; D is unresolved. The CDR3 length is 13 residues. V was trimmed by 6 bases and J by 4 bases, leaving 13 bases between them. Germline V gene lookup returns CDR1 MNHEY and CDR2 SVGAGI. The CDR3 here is CASRQDPLYEQYF. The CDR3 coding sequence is TGTGCCAGCAGGCAGGACCCTCTTTACGAGCAGTACTTC.

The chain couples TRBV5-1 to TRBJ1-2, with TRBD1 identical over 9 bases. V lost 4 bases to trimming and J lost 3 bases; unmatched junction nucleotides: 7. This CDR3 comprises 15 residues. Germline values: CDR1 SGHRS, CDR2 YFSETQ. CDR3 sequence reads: CASSTSQGADYGYTF. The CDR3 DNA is TGCGCCAGCAGCACCTCACAGGGGGCGGACTATGGCTACACCTTC.

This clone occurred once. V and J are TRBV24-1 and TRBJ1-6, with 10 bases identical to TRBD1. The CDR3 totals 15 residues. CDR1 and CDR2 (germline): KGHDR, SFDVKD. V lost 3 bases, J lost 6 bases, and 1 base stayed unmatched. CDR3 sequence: CATSDGTGVNSPLHF. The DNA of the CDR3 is TGTGCCACCAGTGATGGGACAGGGGTTAATTCACCCCTCCACTTT.

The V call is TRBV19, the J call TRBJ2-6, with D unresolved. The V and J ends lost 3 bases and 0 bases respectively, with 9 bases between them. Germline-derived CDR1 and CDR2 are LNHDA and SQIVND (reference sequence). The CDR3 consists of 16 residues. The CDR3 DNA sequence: TGTGCCAGTAGTATGGACGATGGCTCTGGGGCCAACGTCCTGACTTTC. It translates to CASSMDDGSGANVLTF.

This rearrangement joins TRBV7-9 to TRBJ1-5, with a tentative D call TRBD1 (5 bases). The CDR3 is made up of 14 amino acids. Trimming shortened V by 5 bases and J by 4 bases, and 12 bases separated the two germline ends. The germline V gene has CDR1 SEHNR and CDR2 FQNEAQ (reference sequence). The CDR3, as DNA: TGTGCCAGCAGCATCGACAGCCCTAATCAGCCCCAGCATTTT. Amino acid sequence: CASSIDSPNQPQHF.

Here the CDR3 DNA reads TGTGCCAGCAGCCTTCGGGGTGAAAAACTGTTTTTT. This gives the protein CASSLRGEKLFF. The rearrangement uses TRBV21-1 and TRBJ1-4. TRBV21-1 is a pseudogene. The CDR3 extends over 12 amino acids.

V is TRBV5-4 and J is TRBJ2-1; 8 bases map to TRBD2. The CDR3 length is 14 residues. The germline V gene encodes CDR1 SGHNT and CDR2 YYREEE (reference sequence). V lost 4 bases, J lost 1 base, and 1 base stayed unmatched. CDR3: CASSREGSYNEQFF. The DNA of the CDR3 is TGTGCCAGCAGCCGGGAGGGGTCCTACAATGAGCAGTTCTTC. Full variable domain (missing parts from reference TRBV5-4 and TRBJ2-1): ETGVTQSPTHLIKTRGQQVTLRCSSQSGHNTVSWYQQALGQGPQFIFQYYREEENGRGNFPPRFSGLQFPNYSSELNVNALELDDSALYLCASSREGSYNEQFFGPGTRLTVL.